The entry below describes one T cell receptor beta chain. Here immunoSEQ multiplex PCR was the method, and the copy in TCRdb shows in-frame clones only, minus some. The sample yields 74,000 or so clones, nearly 95% seen once. This specimen comes from a study of technical replicates of blood from a handful of donors. The TCR was taken from a human donor in good health. The sequencing sample was made of T cells isolated from PBMCs.

The CDR3: CASTLRAESGTGELFF. In DNA form, the CDR3 reads TGTGCCAGCACCCTAAGAGCGGAGTCGGGCACCGGGGAGCTGTTTTTT. The chain recombines TRBV6-4 with TRBJ2-2; D perhaps matches TRBD2 (5 bases). Looked up from germline, CDR1 is MRHNA and CDR2 is SNTAGT. Trimming pared 7 bases from V and 4 bases from J, leaving 19 bases between. The CDR3 totals 16 residues.